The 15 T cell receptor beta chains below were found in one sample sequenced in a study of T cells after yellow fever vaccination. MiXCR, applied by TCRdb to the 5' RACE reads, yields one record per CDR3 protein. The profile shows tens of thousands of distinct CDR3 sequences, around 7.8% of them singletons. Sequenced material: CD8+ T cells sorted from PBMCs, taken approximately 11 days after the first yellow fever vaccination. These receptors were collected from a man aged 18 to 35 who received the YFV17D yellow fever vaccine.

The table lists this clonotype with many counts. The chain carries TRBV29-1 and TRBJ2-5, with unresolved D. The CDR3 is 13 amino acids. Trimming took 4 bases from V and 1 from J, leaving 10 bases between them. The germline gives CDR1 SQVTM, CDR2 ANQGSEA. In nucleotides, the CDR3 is TGCAGCGTTGTACAGCACGTCCAAGAGACCCAGTACTTC. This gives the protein CSVVQHVQETQYF.

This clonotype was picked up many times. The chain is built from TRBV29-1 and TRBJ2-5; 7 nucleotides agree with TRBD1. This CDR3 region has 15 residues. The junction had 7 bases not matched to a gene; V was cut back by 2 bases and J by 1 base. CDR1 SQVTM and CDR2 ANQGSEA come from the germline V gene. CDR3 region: CSVEFPGQSQETQYF. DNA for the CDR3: TGCAGCGTTGAATTCCCGGGACAGAGCCAAGAGACCCAGTACTTC.

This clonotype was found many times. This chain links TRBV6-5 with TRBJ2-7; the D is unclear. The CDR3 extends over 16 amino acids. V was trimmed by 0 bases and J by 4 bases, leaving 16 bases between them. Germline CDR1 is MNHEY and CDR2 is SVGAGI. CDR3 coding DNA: TGTGCCAGCAGTTACTCATCAGGAAACGTCTGGTACGAGCAGTACTTC. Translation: CASSYSSGNVWYEQYF.

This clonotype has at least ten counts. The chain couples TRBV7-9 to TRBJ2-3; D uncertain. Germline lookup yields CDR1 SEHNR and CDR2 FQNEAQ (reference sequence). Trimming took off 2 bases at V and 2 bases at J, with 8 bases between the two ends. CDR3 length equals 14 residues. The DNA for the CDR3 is TGTGCCAGCAGCTTAAAAAGTGTCACAGATACGCAGTATTTT. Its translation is CASSLKSVTDTQYF.

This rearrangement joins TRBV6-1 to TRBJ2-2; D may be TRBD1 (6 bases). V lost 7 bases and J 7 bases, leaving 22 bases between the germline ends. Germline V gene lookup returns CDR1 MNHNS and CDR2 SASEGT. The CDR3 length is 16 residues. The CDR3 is CASITYLTGPLGELFF. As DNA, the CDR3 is TGTGCCAGCATCACCTACCTTACAGGGCCCCTCGGGGAGCTGTTTTTT.

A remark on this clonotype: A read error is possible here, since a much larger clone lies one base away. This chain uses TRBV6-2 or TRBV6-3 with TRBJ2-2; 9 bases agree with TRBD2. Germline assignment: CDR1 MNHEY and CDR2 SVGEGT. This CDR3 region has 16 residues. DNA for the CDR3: TGTGCCAGCGGGCCGACTAGCGGAGCGAACACCGGGGGGCTGTTTTTT. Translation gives CASGPTSGANTGGLFF.

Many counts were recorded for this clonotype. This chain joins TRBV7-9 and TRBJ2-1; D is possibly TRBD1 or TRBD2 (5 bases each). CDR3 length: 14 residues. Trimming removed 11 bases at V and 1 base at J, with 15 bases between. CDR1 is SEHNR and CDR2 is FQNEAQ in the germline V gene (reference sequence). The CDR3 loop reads CAQEGQESYNEQFF. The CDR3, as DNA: TGTGCCCAAGAGGGGCAGGAATCCTACAATGAGCAGTTCTTC.

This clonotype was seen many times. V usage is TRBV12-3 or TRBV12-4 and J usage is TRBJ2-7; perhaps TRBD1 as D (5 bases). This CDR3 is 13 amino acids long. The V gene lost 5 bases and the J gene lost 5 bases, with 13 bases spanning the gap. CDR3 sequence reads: CASSRTHRNEQYF. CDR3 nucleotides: TGTGCCAGCAGTCGAACCCACAGGAACGAGCAGTACTTC.

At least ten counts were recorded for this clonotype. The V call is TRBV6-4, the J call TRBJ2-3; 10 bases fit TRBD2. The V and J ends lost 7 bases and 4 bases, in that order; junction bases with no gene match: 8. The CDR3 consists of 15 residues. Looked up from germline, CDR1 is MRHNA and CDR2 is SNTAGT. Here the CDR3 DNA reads TGTGCCAGCAAAAGCGGGGGGGCCGTGGCAGATACGCAGTATTTT. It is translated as CASKSGGAVADTQYF.

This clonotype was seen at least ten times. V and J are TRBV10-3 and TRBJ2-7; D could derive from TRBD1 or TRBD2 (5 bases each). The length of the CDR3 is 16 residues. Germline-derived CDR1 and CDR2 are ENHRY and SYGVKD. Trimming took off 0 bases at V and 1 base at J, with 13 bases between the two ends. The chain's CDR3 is CAISESRAGQSYEQYF. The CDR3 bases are TGTGCCATCAGTGAGTCGAGGGCAGGGCAGTCCTACGAGCAGTACTTC.

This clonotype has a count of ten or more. The CDR3 DNA sequence: TGTGCCAGTATATCCCTCTCTGGGGCCAACGTCCTGACTTTC. This gives the protein CASISLSGANVLTF. The rearrangement joins TRBV19 to TRBJ2-6; no reliable D call. With 7 bases removed from V and 0 bases from J, the gap between germline ends came to 7 bases. This CDR3 contains 14 residues. The germline gives CDR1 LNHDA, CDR2 SQIVND (reference sequence).

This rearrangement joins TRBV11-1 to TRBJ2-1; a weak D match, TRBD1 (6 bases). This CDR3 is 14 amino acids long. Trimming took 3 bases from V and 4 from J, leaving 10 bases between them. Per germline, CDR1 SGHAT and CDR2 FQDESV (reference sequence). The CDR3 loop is CASSFFTGYNEQFF. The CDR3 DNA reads TGTGCCAGCAGCTTTTTTACAGGGTACAATGAGCAGTTCTTC.

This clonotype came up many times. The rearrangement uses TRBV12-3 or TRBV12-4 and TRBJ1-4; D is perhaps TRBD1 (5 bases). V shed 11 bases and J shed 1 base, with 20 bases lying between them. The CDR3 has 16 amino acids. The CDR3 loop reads CASGPGRGETNEKLFF. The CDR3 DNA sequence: TGTGCCTCGGGGCCGGGACGCGGTGAAACTAATGAAAAACTGTTTTTT.

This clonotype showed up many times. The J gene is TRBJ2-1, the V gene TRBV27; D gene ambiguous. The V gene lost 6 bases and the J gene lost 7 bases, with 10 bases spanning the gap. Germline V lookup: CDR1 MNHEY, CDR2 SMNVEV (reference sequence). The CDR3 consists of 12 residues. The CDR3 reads CASRKGRNEQFF. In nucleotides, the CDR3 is TGTGCCAGCAGGAAGGGAAGGAATGAGCAGTTCTTC.

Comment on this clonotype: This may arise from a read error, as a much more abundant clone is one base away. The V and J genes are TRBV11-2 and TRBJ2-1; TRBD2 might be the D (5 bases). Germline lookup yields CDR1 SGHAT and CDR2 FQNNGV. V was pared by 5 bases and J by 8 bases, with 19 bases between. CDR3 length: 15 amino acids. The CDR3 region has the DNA TGTGCCAGCAGCCCGGTAGTACTAGATCTCCATGAGCAGTTCTTC. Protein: CASSPVVLDLHEQFF.